The rows below give T cell receptor beta chains drawn from one sample of a study of blood T cell repertoires in COVID-19. This table comes from immunoSEQ multiplex PCR, and its TCRdb copy is limited to in-frame clones, with some not included. The sample comprises 87,000 or so clones, over 75% of which are singletons, and around 10% rests with the top ten. Sequenced material: peripheral blood. The receptors come from an elderly man with acute or convalescent COVID-19. The CDR3 runs from the conserved cysteine through the conserved F or W. Fields, in order: V gene, J gene, D gene, clone size, CDR3 DNA, CDR3 protein. A D gene is named only where the DNA matches it firmly. Rows give clone size only sometimes, using once, few, many, or a class for an expanded clone.

>TRBV9|TRBJ1-1|TRBD1|few
TGTGCCAGCAGCCCCACAGGGGGATTCACTGAAGCTTTCTTT
CASSPTGGFTEAFF
>TRBV3-1/TRBV3-2|TRBJ2-7|TRBD2|few
TGTGCCAGCAGCCCAAATAGCGGGGGGGCCTACGAGCAGTACTTC
CASSPNSGGAYEQYF
>TRBV28|TRBJ1-2|NA|NA
TGTGCCAGCAGTTTGGCCTCTATGGTCCAGGGTGGGAATGGCTACACCTTC
CASSLASMVQGGNGYTF
>TRBV6-2/TRBV6-3|TRBJ1-5|NA|once
TGTGCCAGCAGTTACACCCGGGAAAATCAGCCCCAGCATTTT
CASSYTRENQPQHF
>TRBV28|TRBJ2-1|TRBD1|NA
TGTGCCAGCAGTTGGAGGGACAGGCCTTCCTACAATGAGCAGTTCTTC
CASSWRDRPSYNEQFF
>TRBV6-4|TRBJ2-3|TRBD2|NA
TGTGCCAGCAGTGACCACGCGGGAGGCGGCACAGATACGCAGTATTTT
CASSDHAGGGTDTQYF
>TRBV6-5|TRBJ1-1|NA|few
TGTGCCAGCACTCTGGGGGGTCGAACTGAAGCTTTCTTT
CASTLGGRTEAFF
>TRBV18|TRBJ1-2|NA|NA
TGTGCCAGCTCACCACCGGCGGGGGGCTATGGCTACACCTTC
CASSPPAGGYGYTF
>TRBV19|TRBJ1-2|NA|NA
TGTGCCAGTACGGAGAGTAACTATGGCTACACCTTC
CASTESNYGYTF
>TRBV3-1/TRBV3-2|TRBJ2-5|NA|NA
TGTGCCAGCAGCCAAGTGGGGGGGGCGTCCCAAGAGACCCAGTACTTC
CASSQVGGASQETQYF
>TRBV18|TRBJ2-3|TRBD1|NA
TGTGCCAGCATAGGACAGGCCTCTAGCACAGATACGCAGTATTTT
CASIGQASSTDTQYF
>TRBV19|TRBJ1-6|NA|once
TGTGCCAGTGTTGGAGGGGCCGCCAATTCACCCCTCCACTTT
CASVGGAANSPLHF
>TRBV2|TRBJ1-2|NA|NA
TGTGCCAGCAGTGAAAGCCGGGGAGCCAACTATGGCTACACCTTC
CASSESRGANYGYTF
>TRBV2|TRBJ1-1|TRBD1|NA
TGTGCCAGCAGCCGACAGGGGGCGAAGAACACTGAAGCTTTCTTT
CASSRQGAKNTEAFF
>TRBV2|TRBJ1-5|TRBD1|NA
TGTGCCACCCGACGACAGGGCGATCAGCCCCAGCATTTT
CATRRQGDQPQHF